These 10 T cell receptor beta chains were sequenced from one sample in a study of cytomegalovirus exposure and HLA in healthy donors. The study ran its PCR with 60 Vbeta and 13 Jbeta primers. Measured with immunoSEQ multiplex PCR; TCRdb has only the in-frame clones, and not every one. This sample yields tens of thousands of clones, of which roughly 77% are seen a single time; approximately 4.2% belongs to the top ten. What was sequenced was PBMCs. These receptors came from a woman in her twenties or thirties in good health and CMV-seronegative.

The CDR3 region has the DNA TGCGCCAGCAGACGGACAGAGAGCAATCAGCCCCAGCATTTT. This sequence encodes CASRRTESNQPQHF. The chain combines TRBV10-2 with TRBJ1-5, with TRBD1 as a possible D gene (6 bases). This CDR3 is built from 14 residues. Germline CDR1 reads WSHSY; CDR2 reads SAAADI. The V gene lost 6 bases and the J gene lost 1 base, with 10 bases spanning the gap.

The chain uses TRBV4-1 and TRBJ2-1; 10 nucleotides line up with TRBD2. The junction had 5 bases not matched to a gene; V was cut back by 1 base and J by 2 bases. The CDR3 consists of 17 residues. Germline V CDR1 and CDR2: MGHRA, YSYEKL. The CDR3 nucleotides are TGCGCCAGCAGCCAAGTCCTAGCGGGGGCCCCCTACAATGAGCAGTTCTTC. Encoded protein: CASSQVLAGAPYNEQFF.

The genes are TRBV6-5 and TRBJ1-4; a weak D match, TRBD1 (6 bases). Trimming stripped 1 base from V and 5 bases from J, with 8 bases between. The CDR3 extends over 14 amino acids. From germline, CDR1 is MNHEY and CDR2 SVGAGI. CDR3 in amino acids: CASSYLQGNEKLFF. DNA for the CDR3: TGTGCCAGCAGTTACTTACAGGGAAATGAAAAACTGTTTTTT.

The rearrangement joins TRBV30 to TRBJ1-2; no clear D gene. The V gene's germline CDR1 is GTSNPN and CDR2 SVGIG (reference sequence). The CDR3 spans 13 residues. The V end lost 4 bases, the J end lost 4 bases, and 13 bases lay between the germline ends. The CDR3 is CAWISRSPYGYTF. CDR3 sequence (DNA): TGTGCCTGGATATCCAGATCGCCCTATGGCTACACCTTC.

This CDR3 reads CASSLTSTTNTEAFF. The CDR3 region has the DNA TGTGCCAGCAGCTTAACGTCCACAACGAACACTGAAGCTTTCTTT. The J gene is TRBJ1-1, the V gene TRBV7-9; D is unresolved. V lost 2 bases and J lost 1, with 11 bases in between. From germline, CDR1 is SEHNR and CDR2 FQNEAQ (reference sequence). CDR3 size: 15 residues.

The chain combines TRBV30 with TRBJ1-6, with D possibly matching TRBD1 (6 bases). This CDR3 is 15 amino acids long. Trimming left V 4 bases short and J 10 bases short, with 20 bases between. CDR1 is GTSNPN, CDR2 SVGIG, per germline (reference sequence). The CDR3 loop is CAWTRLDRTGSPLHF. Written as DNA, the CDR3 is TGTGCCTGGACTCGCCTGGACAGAACAGGCTCACCCCTCCACTTT. Combining the CDR3 with reference TRBV30 and TRBJ1-6 gives the whole variable domain SQTIHQWPATLVQPVGSPLSLECTVEGTSNPNLYWYRQAAGRGLQLLFYSVGIGQISSEVPQNLSASRPQDRQFILSSKKLLLSDSGFYLCAWTRLDRTGSPLHFGNGTRLTVT.

The DNA of the CDR3 is TGTGCCAGCAGTCCAGGGTTCTCGACTGGAAACACCATATATTTT. Its translation: CASSPGFSTGNTIYF. The rearrangement joins TRBV28 to TRBJ1-3; tentatively, D is TRBD1 (5 bases). The CDR3 has 15 residues. V dropped 5 bases and J dropped 2 bases, with 13 bases sitting between them. Germline loops: CDR1 MDHEN, CDR2 SYDVKM.

This clone occurred a few times. This rearrangement joins TRBV2 to TRBJ2-7; 7 bases match TRBD2. The V gene's germline CDR1 is SNHLY and CDR2 FYNNEI. V was clipped by 7 bases and J by 0 bases; unmatched bases: 9. The length of the CDR3 is 15 residues. CDR3 DNA sequence: TGTGCCAGCACCTGGTGGGAGGGGAACTCCTACGAGCAGTACTTC. Translated, it gives CASTWWEGNSYEQYF.

This clone was seen a single time. The rearrangement uses TRBV21-1 and TRBJ2-7; TRBD2, the table's D call, was not compared with the DNA. TRBV21-1 is marked as a pseudogene. The CDR3 length is 15 residues. Written as DNA, the CDR3 is TGTGCCAGCAGCAGAAAGCGGGAGAGGAGTTACGAGCAGTACTTC. Translating it yields CASSRKRERSYEQYF.

J is TRBJ2-4 and V is TRBV19; D might be TRBD1 (6 bases). V gave up 7 bases and J gave up 1 base, with 11 bases separating them. Per the germline V gene, CDR1 is LNHDA and CDR2 is SQIVND (reference sequence). This CDR3 is 14 amino acids long. The CDR3 sequence: CASNPQGAKNIQYF. For the CDR3, the DNA is TGTGCCAGTAACCCCCAGGGGGCCAAAAACATTCAGTACTTC.